This TCR beta chain came from a study of persistence of HIV-infected CD4 T cells. On the study more broadly: Antigen stimulation activated a lower proportion of cells, more of them memory, than anti-CD3/anti-CD28 stimulation.

Nonspecific anti-CD3/anti-CD28 bead stimulation represents the broad CD4+ T cell repertoire. Sorting selected CD4+ T cells upregulating both CD40 ligand and CD69. These HIV-1-infected adults initiated suppressive ART in chronic infection. Before stimulation, PBMCs underwent CD8+ T cell depletion. Looked up from germline, CDR1 is MGHDK and CDR2 is SYGVNS. Trimming removed 9 bases from V and 14 bases from J, with 20 bases in between. The CDR3 extends over 13 amino acids. Turning to this clone: The antigen is undetermined.

This was the immunoSEQ version 4 assay in survey mode. Method: immunoSEQ multiplex PCR; TCRdb's copy keeps in-frame clones and lacks some. The sample has about 37,000 clones, 80% to 90% seen once. Sequenced here: CD4+ T cells sorted from PBMCs after approximately 19-hour stimulation, sampled from a patient who received antiretroviral therapy. This chain joins TRBV25-1 and TRBJ1-6; a weak D match, TRBD1 (5 bases). The sequence was collected from an adult man with HIV who was CMV-seropositive. This CDR3 reads CASSRGGFGSLHF. DNA of the CDR3: TGTGCCAGTTCCCGTGGGGGTTTCGGGTCCCTCCACTTT.